A selection of T cell receptor beta chains follows, all from one sample in a study of T cells after yellow fever vaccination. TCRdb reprocessed the 5' RACE reads with MiXCR, giving one entry per CDR3 protein. The top ten hold about 14% of the sample, which has hundreds of thousands of distinct CDR3 sequences, approximately 12% seen once. This sample comprised PBMCs, obtained on the day of the yellow fever booster vaccination. The receptors were gathered from a man aged 25 to 40 who received the YFV17D yellow fever vaccine. Both conserved end residues are part of each CDR3. The D gene is left open where the match is weak. Only part of the rows carry a size: once, few, many, or a class if the clone is expanded.

TRBV7-6	many	14	.	TRBJ2-2	CASSLVLNTGELFF	TGTGCCAGCAGCTTAGTGTTGAACACCGGGGAGCTGTTTTTT
TRBV19	.	15	.	TRBJ2-2	CASSISSVNTGELFF	TGTGCCAGTAGTATATCCAGCGTAAACACCGGGGAGCTGTTTTTT
TRBV10-3	.	15	.	TRBJ2-3	CAISENPSYTDTQYF	TGTGCCATCAGTGAAAACCCTAGTTACACAGATACGCAGTATTTT
TRBV4-2	.	18	TRBD2	TRBJ2-1	CASTLRSTSLSSYNEQFF	TGTGCCAGCACCCTCCGCTCGACTAGCCTAAGCTCCTACAATGAGCAGTTCTTC
TRBV14	many	15	.	TRBJ1-2	CASSLRGRDFYGYTF	TGTGCCAGCAGCCTTAGAGGCAGAGACTTCTATGGCTACACCTTC
TRBV7-6	few	14	.	TRBJ2-5	CASSLVGEWETQYF	TGTGCCAGCAGCTTAGTGGGGGAGTGGGAGACCCAGTACTTC
TRBV5-1	few	13	.	TRBJ1-2	CASSEGSNYGYTF	TGCGCCAGCAGCGAGGGCTCCAACTATGGCTACACCTTC
TRBV5-6	many	14	TRBD2	TRBJ2-1	CASSLTSGYNEQFF	TGTGCCAGCAGCTTAACTAGCGGCTACAATGAGCAGTTCTTC
TRBV5-1	few	15	.	TRBJ2-5	CASSLFQINQETQYF	TGCGCCAGCAGCTTATTCCAGATAAACCAAGAGACCCAGTACTTC
TRBV6-5	.	16	TRBD2	TRBJ2-7	CASSYSRREGRYEQYF	TGTGCCAGCAGTTACTCTCGGCGGGAGGGCCGCTACGAGCAGTACTTC
TRBV19	.	13	.	TRBJ1-3	CASNLSGGNTIYF	TGTGCCAGTAACCTCTCAGGAGGAAACACCATATATTTT
TRBV10-3	.	16	.	TRBJ1-5	CAISETDTVGNQPQHF	TGTGCCATCAGTGAGACGGACACAGTTGGCAATCAGCCCCAGCATTTT
TRBV12-3/TRBV12-4	few	16	.	TRBJ1-5	CASERRGHLSNQPQHF	TGTGCCAGCGAGCGAAGGGGACACCTTAGCAATCAGCCCCAGCATTTT